This TCR beta chain was observed in a study of shared clonotypes between healthy human individuals. V gave up 1 base and J gave up 4 bases, with 10 bases separating them. The CDR3 is made up of 15 amino acids. Germline V gives CDR1 KGHSH, CDR2 LQKENI. The authors ran the assay at deep level. Per the original data handling: With immunoSEQ giving junction-only sequences and no quality scores, filtering differed. Sequencing was performed with immunoSEQ multiplex PCR; in TCRdb, only in-frame clones are kept and a portion is missing. The V and J calls and clone size are taken from that table; D and trimming were inferred from the DNA. The data show over 400,000 clones, with around 85% seen just once and approximately 12% held by the top ten. This clone was seen ten or more times.

The TCR originated in a woman between 40 and 50 years old in good health. Some clones in this sample may be carry-over from other donors' samples. Sample: PBMCs. V gene TRBV18 combines with J gene TRBJ2-2; D unclear. The CDR3 protein is CASSPRRQSTGELFF. In DNA form, the CDR3 reads TGTGCCAGCTCACCACGCCGCCAGAGCACCGGGGAGCTGTTTTTT.